Listed below are T cell receptor beta chains from one sample, sequenced in a study of blood T cell repertoires in COVID-19. Assay used: immunoSEQ multiplex PCR; TCRdb lists only in-frame clones, some missing. The repertoire holds about 270,000 clones, more than 65% seen once, with roughly 3% in the top ten. The sequenced sample was peripheral blood. These receptors came from a woman aged 18-29 years with acute or convalescent COVID-19. The CDR3 runs from the conserved cysteine through the conserved F or W. A D gene is named only where the DNA matches it firmly. Some rows mark clone size as missing; the rest say once, few, many or name a class of expanded clone.

TRBV25-1	.	TRBJ1-6	.	CASSQGAENSPLHF	TGTGCCAGCAGTCAGGGCGCCGAGAATTCACCCCTCCACTTT
TRBV5-1	TRBD2	TRBJ2-3	.	CASNVNRLADTDTQYF	TGCGCCAGCAACGTGAACCGACTAGCGGACACAGATACGCAGTATTTT
TRBV30	TRBD1	TRBJ1-6	.	CACKGQGNSPLHF	TGTGCCTGCAAGGGACAGGGCAATTCACCCCTCCACTTT
TRBV29-1	.	TRBJ1-3	.	CSVVTRNTIYF	TGCAGCGTTGTCACTAGAAACACCATATATTTT
TRBV19	TRBD1	TRBJ1-4	.	CASSEGQSVEKLFF	TGTGCCAGTAGCGAGGGACAGTCGGTTGAAAAACTGTTTTTT
TRBV7-9	TRBD1	TRBJ1-1	.	CASSAGTGGTEAFF	TGTGCCAGCAGCGCGGGGACAGGGGGCACTGAAGCTTTCTTT
TRBV7-9	TRBD1	TRBJ1-6	.	CASSLLAGQGLESPLHF	TGTGCCAGCAGCTTATTAGCCGGACAGGGCTTGGAGTCACCCCTCCACTTT
TRBV6-5	.	TRBJ2-1	.	CASPPTGSSYNEQFF	TGTGCCAGCCCCCCTACGGGGAGCTCCTACAATGAGCAGTTCTTC
TRBV29-1	.	TRBJ1-2	.	CSVVGGTEYGYTF	TGCAGCGTTGTGGGAGGTACGGAATATGGCTACACCTTC
TRBV11-2	TRBD2	TRBJ2-7	.	CASSLDAGGYEQYF	TGTGCCAGCAGCTTAGATGCGGGAGGCTACGAGCAGTACTTC
TRBV28	.	TRBJ1-1	.	CASIRQGLGWGTEAFF	TGTGCCAGCATTCGGCAGGGTCTTGGTTGGGGCACTGAAGCTTTCTTT
TRBV30	.	TRBJ2-1	.	CAWSVALTSTGYNEQFF	TGTGCCTGGAGTGTAGCCCTTACTAGTACGGGTTACAATGAGCAGTTCTTC
TRBV7-9	.	TRBJ1-2	.	CASILPTGILLGYTF	TGTGCCAGCATCCTACCCACAGGGATCTTACTTGGCTACACCTTC
TRBV6-5	.	TRBJ1-6	.	CASSYSPTGSNSPLHF	TGTGCCAGCAGTTACTCTCCCACAGGGTCGAATTCACCCCTCCACTTT
TRBV29-1	.	TRBJ2-1	.	CSVERQGYNEQFF	TGCAGCGTTGAGAGGCAGGGATACAATGAGCAGTTCTTC
TRBV28	.	TRBJ2-2	.	CASSLSPNHWNTGELFF	TGTGCCAGCAGTTTATCTCCGAACCACTGGAACACCGGGGAGCTGTTTTTT
TRBV14	TRBD2	TRBJ2-7	.	CASSLLAPTYEQYF	TGTGCCAGCAGCCTACTAGCGCCGACCTACGAGCAGTACTTC
TRBV30	.	TRBJ1-6	.	CAWSPGPLPLHF	TGTGCCTGGAGCCCGGGTCCCCTACCCCTCCACTTT
TRBV5-1	.	TRBJ2-1	.	CASSARAPSYNEQFF	TGCGCCAGCAGCGCCAGGGCCCCCTCCTACAATGAGCAGTTCTTC
TRBV27	.	TRBJ2-7	.	CASSQRYGGEQYF	TGTGCCAGCAGCCAACGGTACGGGGGCGAGCAGTACTTC
TRBV9	.	TRBJ1-3	.	CASSDPTAISGNTIYF	TGTGCCAGCAGCGACCCGACAGCGATCTCTGGAAACACCATATATTTT
TRBV30	TRBD1	TRBJ1-2	once	CAWSASGTGGLRGYTF	TGTGCCTGGAGTGCTTCCGGGACAGGGGGGCTTCGGGGCTACACCTTC
TRBV10-3	.	TRBJ1-5	.	CATADIDQPQHF	TGTGCCACCGCGGACATCGATCAGCCCCAGCATTTT
TRBV4-3	.	TRBJ1-2	.	CASSQDYGRGYGYTF	TGCGCCAGCAGCCAAGATTATGGCAGGGGCTATGGCTACACCTTC
TRBV7-9	.	TRBJ2-3	.	CASSLPGEEGTDTQYF	TGTGCCAGCAGCCTCCCAGGGGAAGAGGGCACAGATACGCAGTATTTT